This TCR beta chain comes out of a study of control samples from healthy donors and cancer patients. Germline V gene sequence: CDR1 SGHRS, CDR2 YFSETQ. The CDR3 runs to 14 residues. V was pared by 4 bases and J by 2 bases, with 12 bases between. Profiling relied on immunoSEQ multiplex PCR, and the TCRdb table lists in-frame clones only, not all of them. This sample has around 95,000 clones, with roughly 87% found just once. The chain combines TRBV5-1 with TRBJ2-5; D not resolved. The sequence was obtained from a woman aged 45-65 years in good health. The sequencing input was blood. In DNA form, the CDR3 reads TGCGCCAGCAGCCGGCAACAGAGACAAGAGACCCAGTACTTC. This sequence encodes CASSRQQRQETQYF.